This T cell receptor (beta chain) stems from a study of CD8+ T cells in alopecia areata (dated by TCRdb to the late 2010s). In terms of the full investigation: Treated patients were enrolled in an open-label pilot trial of oral tofacitinib, 5 to 10 mg twice daily, for moderate-to-severe alopecia areata. RNA was obtained with the PAXgene miRNA kit for fixed scalp, the miRNeasy kit for PBMCs, and the RNeasy kit for mouse skin. immunoSEQ multiplex PCR using 35 Vbeta forward primers and 13 Jbeta reverse primers was used to amplify TCRbeta CDR3 regions. The study used high-throughput TCRbeta sequencing to examine T cell clonal expansion in alopecia areata, in both the C3H/HeJ mouse model and human patients. Scalp clonality was compared across normal scalp (n=4), patchy alopecia areata scalp (n=8), and alopecia totalis/universalis scalp (n=8). On the human side, TCRbeta sequencing was run on scalp tissue and on sorted CD4+ and CD8+ peripheral blood T cells from healthy controls and from alopecia areata patients with either patchy or totalis/universalis disease. The SALT score, which quantifies the percentage of affected scalp surface area, was used to measure disease severity in treated patients. Biopsies were taken from tofacitinib-treated patients at baseline and again at 4 and 24 weeks into treatment, and several of those patients also had a later scalp biopsy. Tofacitinib was administered for 6 to 18 months, and 6 months of follow-up off drug were then conducted to assess delayed response and recurrence.

Concerning this clone: The target of this receptor is not known. Base qualities are not provided; no much larger clone lies one nucleotide away.

Library prep was done by the immunoSEQ multiplex PCR assay. To provide template for TCR sequencing, every sample had RNA extracted and reverse transcribed into cDNA. SuperScript III was used to make first-strand cDNA, primed with a 2:1 mix of oligo-dT and random hexamers. Amplification bias was assessed with a synthetic immune receptor repertoire, and residual bias was removed computationally. The original methods were these. Raw reads were preprocessed to remove errors, and CDR3 was defined according to IMGT conventions as the region from the conserved cysteine to phenylalanine. Clonality was calculated as 1 minus Shannon entropy normalized by log2 of the number of productive unique TCRs. Whether scalp clones were CD4 or CD8 was inferred by matching scalp TCRbeta sequences against CD4 and CD8 repertoires sorted from blood. Here the immuneACCESS table is served through TCRdb, limited to in-frame sequences with V and J called. Missing clones are a known gap in these copies; in checked studies unresolved V genes cover under half, and the rest lacks a known reason. V, J and clone size reflect that table, while D and trimming were determined from the DNA. The sample table holds more than 95,000 clones, of which 61% were seen once. Approximately 5.1% of the sample is in the top ten clones.

Study-level results and caveats: Compared with mice, TCR sequences shared between patients were less clear, possibly partly because of HLA diversity across the patient population. Scalp clonality and the number of expanded CD8+ clones among the top 100 scalp clones were significantly decreased by tofacitinib. Compared with normal scalp, lesional scalp had higher clonality and more expanded CD8+ clones, particularly in alopecia totalis/universalis, a pattern that suggests antigenic drive. Resident alphabeta T cells in normal human skin are also sequenced, complicating scalp TCR repertoire analysis, unlike mouse skin dominated by gammadelta T cells. During tofacitinib treatment, many expanded lesional clones stuck around in both scalp and blood, and this persistence may partly explain why relapse happens after treatment is stopped. Because the treated cohort was small and had only one nonresponder, larger studies are needed to examine links between baseline CD8+ expansion and response.

The sample's time point, from its label and the paper: 4 weeks on oral tofacitinib. This specimen's treatment or condition label, per the study, means: oral pan-JAK inhibitor, 5-10 mg twice daily. Lesional scalp punch biopsies and peripheral blood were obtained from alopecia areata patients. PBMCs were separated by density centrifugation and stained for CD3, CD4 and CD8, after which CD4+ and CD8+ T cells were sorted on a FACSAria. The germline V and J ends show losses of 8 bases and 7 bases respectively, and no gene match explains 3 bases of the junction. The germline V gene gives CDR1 as SNHLY and CDR2 as FYNNEI. The CDR3 contains 13 residues, cysteine and phenylalanine counted. The only DNA kept is the CDR3, 39 bases in frame from the first base.

Sequencing used CD4+ T cells sorted from blood, obtained at week 4, from a patient treated with tofacitinib. The receptor was isolated from a human donor with alopecia areata. The chain employs TRBV2 and TRBJ1-4; TRBD1 aligns with 11 central bases. The nucleotides are TGTGCCAGCGGAGGGACAGGGGGTGAAAAACTGTTTTTT. This codes for CASGGTGGEKLFF. Outside the CDR3, residues come from the reference TRBV2 and TRBJ1-4 proteins, so the full variable domain is: EPEVTQTPSHQVTQMGQEVILRCVPISNHLYFYWYRQILGQKVEFLVSFYNNEISEKSEIFDDQFSVERPDGSNFTLKIRSTKLEDSAMYFCASGGTGGEKLFFGSGTQLSVL.